Listed below are T cell receptor beta chains from one sample, sequenced in a study of technical replicates of blood from a handful of donors. Profiling relied on immunoSEQ multiplex PCR, and the TCRdb table lists in-frame clones only, not all of them. Found here are some 66,000 clones, roughly 90% of them singletons; the top ten hold 3.5% to 5%. What was sequenced was PBMCs. Receptors originate from a human donor in good health. Some clones in this sample may be carry-over from other donors' samples. The CDR3 runs from the conserved cysteine through the conserved F or W. A D gene is named only where the DNA matches it firmly. Size values are once, few and many counts, or a class for expanded clones, and some rows have none.

j_gene: TRBJ2-7; abundance: .; d_gene: TRBD1; v_gene: TRBV29-1; CDR3nt: TGCAGCGTTGAACAACCCGAGGGGGCAGCGCAGTACTTC; CDR3aa: CSVEQPEGAAQYF
j_gene: TRBJ2-3; abundance: .; d_gene: TRBD2; v_gene: TRBV30; CDR3nt: TGTGCCTGGAGTGTCGGTAGCGGGAGGGCCCGAGATACGCAGTATTTT; CDR3aa: CAWSVGSGRARDTQYF
j_gene: TRBJ1-3; abundance: .; d_gene: .; v_gene: TRBV19; CDR3nt: TGTGCCAGTAGTTCCGAGGGATTGGGTGGAAACACCATATATTTT; CDR3aa: CASSSEGLGGNTIYF
j_gene: TRBJ2-7; abundance: .; d_gene: .; v_gene: TRBV7-6; CDR3nt: TGTGCCAGCAGCTTAACAGACTCCTACGAGCAGTACTTC; CDR3aa: CASSLTDSYEQYF
j_gene: TRBJ2-7; abundance: .; d_gene: TRBD1; v_gene: TRBV11-1; CDR3nt: TGTGCCAGCAGCTACGGGACAGGATCCTACGAGCAGTACTTC; CDR3aa: CASSYGTGSYEQYF
j_gene: TRBJ2-7; abundance: .; d_gene: .; v_gene: TRBV2; CDR3nt: TGTGCCAGCATGGGCACAAACGACGAGCAGTACTTC; CDR3aa: CASMGTNDEQYF
j_gene: TRBJ2-7; abundance: .; d_gene: TRBD2; v_gene: TRBV5-1; CDR3nt: TGCGCCAGCAAGTCGGCTAGCGGGAGTTACGAGCAGTACTTC; CDR3aa: CASKSASGSYEQYF
j_gene: TRBJ1-2; abundance: .; d_gene: TRBD1; v_gene: TRBV18; CDR3nt: TGTGCCAGCTCGCTCTCCCGGACAGGGGTTGAATCTGGCTACACCTTC; CDR3aa: CASSLSRTGVESGYTF
j_gene: TRBJ2-7; abundance: .; d_gene: .; v_gene: TRBV27; CDR3nt: TGTGCCAGCAGTTACCTGGGGGCCCGCGAGCAGTACTTC; CDR3aa: CASSYLGAREQYF
j_gene: TRBJ2-2; abundance: .; d_gene: .; v_gene: TRBV25-1; CDR3nt: TGTGCCAGCAGTGACCAGACAGTTAACACCGGGGAGCTGTTTTTT; CDR3aa: CASSDQTVNTGELFF
j_gene: TRBJ1-1; abundance: few; d_gene: .; v_gene: TRBV7-9; CDR3nt: TGTGCCAGCAGCTTTTTCCTTGAAGCTTTCTTT; CDR3aa: CASSFFLEAFF
j_gene: TRBJ2-3; abundance: once; d_gene: TRBD2; v_gene: TRBV2; CDR3nt: TGTGCCAGCAGTGAACTAGCGGGAGTGGATACGCAGTATTTT; CDR3aa: CASSELAGVDTQYF
j_gene: TRBJ1-2; abundance: .; d_gene: .; v_gene: TRBV15; CDR3nt: TGTGCCACCAGCGGGGGGGTTGCCTATGGCTACACCTTC; CDR3aa: CATSGGVAYGYTF
j_gene: TRBJ2-7; abundance: .; d_gene: .; v_gene: TRBV4-1; CDR3nt: TGCGCCAGCAGCTACTCTAGCGCTAATTACGAGCAGTACTTC; CDR3aa: CASSYSSANYEQYF
j_gene: TRBJ1-5; abundance: few; d_gene: TRBD1; v_gene: TRBV2; CDR3nt: TGTGCCAGCAGGGACAGGGGGCAGAATCAGCCCCAGCATTTT; CDR3aa: CASRDRGQNQPQHF
j_gene: TRBJ2-7; abundance: .; d_gene: TRBD2; v_gene: TRBV13; CDR3nt: TGTGCCAGCAGTTCACTTAGCGGGAGGGCCTACGAGCAGTACTTC; CDR3aa: CASSSLSGRAYEQYF
j_gene: TRBJ1-1; abundance: .; d_gene: TRBD1; v_gene: TRBV7-2; CDR3nt: TGTGCCAGCAGCTGGGGACAGGGGTGGAACACTGAAGCTTTCTTT; CDR3aa: CASSWGQGWNTEAFF
j_gene: TRBJ1-5; abundance: .; d_gene: .; v_gene: TRBV6-5; CDR3nt: TGTGCCAGCAGCTCGGGAGGGGGTGGCAATCAGCCCCAGCATTTT; CDR3aa: CASSSGGGGNQPQHF
j_gene: TRBJ1-4; abundance: once; d_gene: TRBD1; v_gene: TRBV6-5; CDR3nt: TGTGCCAGCAGTCCACAGGGGGTAGCTAATGAAAAACTGTTTTTT; CDR3aa: CASSPQGVANEKLFF
j_gene: TRBJ2-7; abundance: .; d_gene: TRBD2; v_gene: TRBV15; CDR3nt: TGTGCCACCAGCAGAGGGCCAGCGGGGGGCCCGAACTACGAGCAGTACTTC; CDR3aa: CATSRGPAGGPNYEQYF
j_gene: TRBJ2-7; abundance: .; d_gene: TRBD2; v_gene: TRBV19; CDR3nt: TGTGCCAGTAGCCGACTAGCGGGGTTCCACGAGCAGTACTTC; CDR3aa: CASSRLAGFHEQYF
j_gene: TRBJ1-2; abundance: few; d_gene: .; v_gene: TRBV7-2; CDR3nt: TGTGCCAGCAGCTCGTCGTTATCCTCTAACTATGGCTACACCTTC; CDR3aa: CASSSSLSSNYGYTF
j_gene: TRBJ2-1; abundance: once; d_gene: TRBD2; v_gene: TRBV28; CDR3nt: TGTGCCAGCAGTCAAGGACTAGCGTATGAGCAGTTCTTC; CDR3aa: CASSQGLAYEQFF
j_gene: TRBJ2-5; abundance: .; d_gene: TRBD1; v_gene: TRBV7-9; CDR3nt: TGTGCCAGCAGGCGACAGGGGGAGATGGAGACCCAGTACTTC; CDR3aa: CASRRQGEMETQYF